This TCR beta chain came from a study of response to subunit inactivated influenza vaccine. Study observations and caveats: Authors proposed each seasonal influenza vaccination draws in few new T cells.

About this clonotype: Its antigen is undetermined.

TCRdb analysed the RT-PCR reads with MiXCR anew, one entry per CDR3 protein. The sample lists roughly 170,000 distinct CDR3 sequences, approximately 8.7% occurring once. CDR3 length: 16 amino acids. Germline V gene lookup returns CDR1 MNHNS and CDR2 SASEGT. V was cut by 4 bases and J by 4 bases, with 19 bases left in between. The sample consisted of non-naive T cells sorted from PBMCs, taken on the day of vaccination. The clonotype originates from a man aged 45-65 years who received an inactivated influenza vaccine. The V and J genes are TRBV6-1 and TRBJ2-5, with D perhaps matching TRBD1 (8 bases). The CDR3 DNA sequence: TGTGCCAGCAGTGTCGGAGTACAGGGGGGGCTAGAGACCCAGTACTTC. Translated, it gives CASSVGVQGGLETQYF.